This TCR beta chain was identified in a study of blood T cell repertoires in COVID-19. Study information: In each case, the material was cDNA or gDNA derived from T cells, B-cell-depleted T cells, or PBMCs.

Germline V lookup: CDR1 LGHDT, CDR2 YNNKEL (reference sequence). V was clipped by 6 bases and J by 6 bases, with 7 bases between them. The CDR3 length is 11 residues. Here immunoSEQ multiplex PCR was the method, and the copy in TCRdb shows in-frame clones only, minus some. The sample carries fewer than 350,000 clones, 85% recorded once. Material for sequencing was PBMCs or T cells enriched from blood (not recorded which). The TCR sequence derives from a woman between 50 and 59 years old who had recovered from COVID-19. The rearrangement links TRBV3-1 (or the pseudogene TRBV3-2) to TRBJ2-3; D remains unclear. The chain's CDR3 is CASSRLDTQYF. The CDR3 DNA sequence: TGTGCCAGCAGTCGGTTGGATACGCAGTATTTT.